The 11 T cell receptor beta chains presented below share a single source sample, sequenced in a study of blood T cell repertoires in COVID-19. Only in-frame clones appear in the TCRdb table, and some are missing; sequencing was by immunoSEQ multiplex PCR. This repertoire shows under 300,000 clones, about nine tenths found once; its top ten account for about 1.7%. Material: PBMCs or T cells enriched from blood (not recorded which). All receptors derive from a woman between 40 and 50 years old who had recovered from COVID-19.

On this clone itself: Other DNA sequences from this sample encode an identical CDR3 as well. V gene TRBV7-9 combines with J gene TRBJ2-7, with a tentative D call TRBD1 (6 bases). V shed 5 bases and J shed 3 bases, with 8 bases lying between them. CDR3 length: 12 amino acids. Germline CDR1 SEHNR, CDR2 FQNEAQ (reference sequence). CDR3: CASSLQGYEQYF. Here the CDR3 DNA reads TGTGCCAGCAGCCTACAGGGCTACGAGCAGTACTTC.

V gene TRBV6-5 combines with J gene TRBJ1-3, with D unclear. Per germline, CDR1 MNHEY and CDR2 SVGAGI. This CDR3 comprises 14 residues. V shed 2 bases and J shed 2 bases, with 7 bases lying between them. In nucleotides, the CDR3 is TGTGCCAGCAGTTACAGCCCTGCTGGAAACACCATATATTTT. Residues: CASSYSPAGNTIYF.

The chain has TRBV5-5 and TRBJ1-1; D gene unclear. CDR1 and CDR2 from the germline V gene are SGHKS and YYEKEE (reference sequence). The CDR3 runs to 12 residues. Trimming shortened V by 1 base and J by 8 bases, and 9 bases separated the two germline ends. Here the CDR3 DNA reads TGTGCCAGCAGCTTGACAACAATAGAAGCTTTCTTT. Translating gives CASSLTTIEAFF.

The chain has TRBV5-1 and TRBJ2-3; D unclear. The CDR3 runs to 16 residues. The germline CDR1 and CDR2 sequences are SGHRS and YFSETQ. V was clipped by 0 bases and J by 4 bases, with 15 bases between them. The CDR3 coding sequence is TGCGCCAGCAGCTTGGAAGTGGCCAGCGACGCAGATACGCAGTATTTT. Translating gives CASSLEVASDADTQYF.

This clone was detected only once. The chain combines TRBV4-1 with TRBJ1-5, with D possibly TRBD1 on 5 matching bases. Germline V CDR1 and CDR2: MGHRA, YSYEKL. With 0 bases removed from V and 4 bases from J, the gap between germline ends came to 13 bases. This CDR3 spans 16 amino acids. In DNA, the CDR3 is TGCGCCAGCAGCCAAGATACGGGGGGTCGGAATCAGCCCCAGCATTTT. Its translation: CASSQDTGGRNQPQHF.

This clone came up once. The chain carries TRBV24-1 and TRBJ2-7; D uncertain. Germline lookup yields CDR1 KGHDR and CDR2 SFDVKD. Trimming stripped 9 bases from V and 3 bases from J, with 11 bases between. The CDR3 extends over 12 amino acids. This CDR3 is CATLTRRYEQYF. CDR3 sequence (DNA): TGTGCCACCCTTACGCGGCGCTACGAGCAGTACTTC.

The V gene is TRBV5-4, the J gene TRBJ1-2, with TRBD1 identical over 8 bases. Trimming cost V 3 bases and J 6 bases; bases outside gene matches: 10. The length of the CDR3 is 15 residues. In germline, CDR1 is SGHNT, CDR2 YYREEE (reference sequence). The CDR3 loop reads CASSSILTGEDGYTF. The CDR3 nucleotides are TGTGCCAGCAGCTCAATACTGACAGGGGAAGATGGCTACACCTTC.

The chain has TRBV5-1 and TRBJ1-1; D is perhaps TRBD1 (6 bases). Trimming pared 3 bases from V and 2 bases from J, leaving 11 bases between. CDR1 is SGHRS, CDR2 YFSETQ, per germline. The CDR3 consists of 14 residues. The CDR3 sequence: CASSSGAANTEAFF. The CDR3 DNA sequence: TGCGCCAGCAGCTCAGGGGCTGCTAACACTGAAGCTTTCTTT. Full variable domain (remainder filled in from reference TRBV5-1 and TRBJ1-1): KAGVTQTPRYLIKTRGQQVTLSCSPISGHRSVSWYQQTPGQGLQFLFEYFSETQRNKGNFPGRFSGRQFSNSRSEMNVSTLELGDSALYLCASSSGAANTEAFFGQGTRLTVV.

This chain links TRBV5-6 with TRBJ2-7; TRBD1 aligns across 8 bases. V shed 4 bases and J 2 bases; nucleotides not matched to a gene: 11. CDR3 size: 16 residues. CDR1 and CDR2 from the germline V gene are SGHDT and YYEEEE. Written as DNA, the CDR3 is TGTGCCAGCAGCATAAGGACCACAGGGGGTCCCTACGAGCAGTACTTC. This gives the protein CASSIRTTGGPYEQYF.

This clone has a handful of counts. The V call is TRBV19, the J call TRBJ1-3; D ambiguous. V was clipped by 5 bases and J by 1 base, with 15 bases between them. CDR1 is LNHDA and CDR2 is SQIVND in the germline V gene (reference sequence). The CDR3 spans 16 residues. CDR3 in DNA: TGTGCCAGTAGTCCGTTGGCAGGTACTTCTGGAAACACCATATATTTT. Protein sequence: CASSPLAGTSGNTIYF. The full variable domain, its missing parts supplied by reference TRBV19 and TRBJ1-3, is DGGITQSPKYLFRKEGQNVTLSCEQNLNHDAMYWYRQDPGQGLRLIYYSQIVNDFQKGDIAEGYSVSREKKESFPLTVTSAQKNPTAFYLCASSPLAGTSGNTIYFGEGSWLTVV.

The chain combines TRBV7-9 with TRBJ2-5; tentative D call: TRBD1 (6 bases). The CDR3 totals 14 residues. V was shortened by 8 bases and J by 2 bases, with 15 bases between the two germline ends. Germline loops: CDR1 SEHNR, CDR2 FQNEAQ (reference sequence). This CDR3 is CASCLDSRQETQYF. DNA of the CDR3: TGTGCCAGCTGTCTGGACAGCAGACAAGAGACCCAGTACTTC.